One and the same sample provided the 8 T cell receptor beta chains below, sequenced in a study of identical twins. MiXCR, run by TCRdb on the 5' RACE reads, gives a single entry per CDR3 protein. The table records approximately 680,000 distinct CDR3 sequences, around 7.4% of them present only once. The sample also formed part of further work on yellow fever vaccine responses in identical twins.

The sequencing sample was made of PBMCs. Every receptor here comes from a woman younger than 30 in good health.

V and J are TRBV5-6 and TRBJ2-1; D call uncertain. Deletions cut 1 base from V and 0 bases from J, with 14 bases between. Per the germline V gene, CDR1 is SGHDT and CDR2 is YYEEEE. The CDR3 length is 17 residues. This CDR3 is CASSLSPTAPSYNEQFF. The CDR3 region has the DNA TGTGCCAGCAGCTTGTCCCCTACCGCACCCTCCTACAATGAGCAGTTCTTC.

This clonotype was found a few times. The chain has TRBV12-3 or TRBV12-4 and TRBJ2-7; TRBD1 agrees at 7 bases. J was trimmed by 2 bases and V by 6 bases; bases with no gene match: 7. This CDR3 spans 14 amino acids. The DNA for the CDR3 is TGTGCCAGCAGCCCGGACAGGCCAACCTACGAGCAGTACTTC. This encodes CASSPDRPTYEQYF.

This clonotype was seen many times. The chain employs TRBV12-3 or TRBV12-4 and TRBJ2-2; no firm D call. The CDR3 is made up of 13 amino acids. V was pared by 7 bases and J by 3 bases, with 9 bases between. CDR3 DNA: TGTGCCAGCACCGCATCGGACACCGGGGAGCTGTTTTTT. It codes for CASTASDTGELFF.

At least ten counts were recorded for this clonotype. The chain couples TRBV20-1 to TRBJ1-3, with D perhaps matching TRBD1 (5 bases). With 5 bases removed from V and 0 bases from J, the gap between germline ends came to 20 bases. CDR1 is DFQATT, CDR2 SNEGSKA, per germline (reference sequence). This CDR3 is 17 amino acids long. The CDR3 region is CSAPAAAGPFSGNTIYF. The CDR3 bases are TGCAGTGCTCCTGCCGCGGCAGGGCCCTTCTCTGGAAACACCATATATTTT.

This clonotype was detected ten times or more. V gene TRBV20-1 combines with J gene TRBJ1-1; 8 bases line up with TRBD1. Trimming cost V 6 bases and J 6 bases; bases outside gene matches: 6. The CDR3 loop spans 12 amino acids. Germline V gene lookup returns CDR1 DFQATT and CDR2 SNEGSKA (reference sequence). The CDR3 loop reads CSAPGQGSEAFF. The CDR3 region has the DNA TGCAGTGCCCCAGGACAGGGTTCTGAAGCTTTCTTT.

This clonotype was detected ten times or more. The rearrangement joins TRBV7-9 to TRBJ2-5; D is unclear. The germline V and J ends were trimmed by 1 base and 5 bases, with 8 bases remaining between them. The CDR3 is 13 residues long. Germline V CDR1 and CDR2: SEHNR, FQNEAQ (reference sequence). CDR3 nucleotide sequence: TGTGCCAGCAGCTTAGTTCCGCGGGAGACCCAGTACTTC. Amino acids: CASSLVPRETQYF.

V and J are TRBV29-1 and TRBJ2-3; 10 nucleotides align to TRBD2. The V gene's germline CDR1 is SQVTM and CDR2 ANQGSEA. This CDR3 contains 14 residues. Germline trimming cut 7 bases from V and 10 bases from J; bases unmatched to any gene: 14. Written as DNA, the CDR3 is TGCAGCGCCCGGACCAGCGGGAGGGAAACCGCGCAGTATTTT. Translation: CSARTSGRETAQYF.

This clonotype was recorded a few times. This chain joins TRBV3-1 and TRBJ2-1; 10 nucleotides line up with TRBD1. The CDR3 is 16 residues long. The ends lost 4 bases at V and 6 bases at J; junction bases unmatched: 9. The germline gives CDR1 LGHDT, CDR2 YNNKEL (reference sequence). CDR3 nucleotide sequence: TGTGCCAGCAGCCCGGGACAGGGGTGGACACGCAATGAGCAGTTCTTC. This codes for CASSPGQGWTRNEQFF.